These 13 T cell receptor beta chains originate from one sample sequenced in a study of shared T cell receptors in the human thymus. Measured with immunoSEQ multiplex PCR; TCRdb has only the in-frame clones, and not every one. The sample yields about 710,000 clones, more than 75% seen once. The same sample was also used in a study of human thymus T cells.

What was sequenced was thymocytes. The receptors come from a boy under two years old with a congenital heart defect.

This chain links TRBV9 with TRBJ1-2, with 9 nucleotides matching TRBD1. Germline CDR1 and CDR2: SGDLS and YYNGEE. This CDR3 contains 14 residues. V shed 0 bases, J shed 6 bases, and the junction held 3 bases outside the gene matches. CDR3 protein: CASSVVRQGDGYTF. The DNA for the CDR3 is TGTGCCAGCAGCGTAGTCCGACAGGGGGATGGCTACACCTTC.

The gene calls are TRBV29-1 and TRBJ2-3; tentative D call: TRBD2 (6 bases). CDR1 is SQVTM and CDR2 is ANQGSEA in the germline V gene. This CDR3 spans 13 amino acids. This chain's CDR3 is CSPGTLRPDTQYF. The CDR3 DNA sequence: TGCAGTCCCGGGACTCTGCGTCCAGATACGCAGTATTTT.

The V call is TRBV7-9, the J call TRBJ2-5; 11 bases map to TRBD1. Germline loops: CDR1 SEHNR, CDR2 FQNEAQ (reference sequence). The trim removed 5 bases at V and 1 base at J, leaving 6 bases unmatched. The CDR3 has 16 residues. The CDR3 protein is CASSPGQGALQETQYF. CDR3 in DNA: TGTGCCAGCAGCCCTGGACAGGGGGCCCTCCAAGAGACCCAGTACTTC.

The chain combines TRBV9 with TRBJ2-7; 12 bases are shared with TRBD2. The V gene's germline CDR1 is SGDLS and CDR2 YYNGEE. V lost 0 bases to trimming and J lost 5 bases; unmatched junction nucleotides: 3. CDR3 length equals 15 residues. The CDR3 is CASSVASGRGDEQYF. The CDR3 nucleotides read TGTGCCAGCAGCGTAGCTAGCGGGAGGGGGGACGAGCAGTACTTC.

V is TRBV15 and J is TRBJ1-6; D may be TRBD1 (6 bases). The CDR3 is 16 residues long. V gave up 8 bases and J gave up 10 bases, with 24 bases separating them. Germline CDR1 and CDR2: LNHNV and YYDKDF (reference sequence). CDR3 sequence: CATSGRGGGPKSPLHF. The CDR3 DNA reads TGTGCCACCTCAGGACGCGGCGGGGGCCCTAAGTCACCCCTCCACTTT.

The V call is TRBV7-2, the J call TRBJ2-7, with D possibly matching TRBD1 (6 bases). Looked up from germline, CDR1 is SGHTA and CDR2 is FQGNSA. V was trimmed by 0 bases and J by 2 bases, leaving 14 bases between them. This CDR3 is built from 16 residues. The CDR3 sequence is CASSLAHREKPYEQYF. In DNA form, the CDR3 reads TGTGCCAGCAGCTTAGCACACAGGGAGAAGCCCTACGAGCAGTACTTC.

This clone was seen just once. The chain employs TRBV28 and TRBJ2-2, with TRBD1 matching over 10 bases. CDR1 is MDHEN, CDR2 SYDVKM, per germline. The CDR3 extends over 16 amino acids. V trimming: 7 bases; J trimming: 4 bases; junction bases outside the gene matches: 9. CDR3 nucleotides: TGTGCCAGCACCCAACGTCGGACAGGGGGCACCGGGGAGCTGTTTTTT. Translated: CASTQRRTGGTGELFF.

The chain is built from TRBV28 and TRBJ1-1, with D possibly being TRBD1 (6 bases). V lost 1 base and J 7 bases, leaving 13 bases between the germline ends. CDR1 is MDHEN, CDR2 SYDVKM, per germline. The length of the CDR3 is 14 residues. The CDR3 spells CASSLFRTAHEAFF. In DNA, the CDR3 is TGTGCCAGCAGTTTATTCCGGACAGCCCATGAAGCTTTCTTT.

The rearrangement uses TRBV5-1 and TRBJ2-7; D gene ambiguous. Germline CDR1 is SGHRS and CDR2 is YFSETQ. The CDR3 covers 13 residues. V lost 0 bases and J 4 bases, leaving 8 bases between the germline ends. The CDR3 protein is CASSLVAGYEQYF. Written as DNA, the CDR3 is TGCGCCAGCAGCTTGGTGGCCGGGTACGAGCAGTACTTC.

V gene TRBV7-9 combines with J gene TRBJ2-7; no definite D call. Germline loops: CDR1 SEHNR, CDR2 FQNEAQ (reference sequence). V lost 5 bases to trimming and J lost 2 bases, with 16 bases between them. The CDR3 sequence is 15 residues long. CDR3 amino acids: CASSPFSRSAYEQYF. CDR3 nucleotides: TGTGCCAGCAGCCCATTCTCGCGTTCTGCCTACGAGCAGTACTTC.

This clone was picked up a small number of times. This chain joins TRBV11-3 and TRBJ2-7, with TRBD1 matching 11 bases. In germline, CDR1 is SGHNT, CDR2 YENEEA. The CDR3 length is 15 residues. The V and J ends lost 8 bases and 3 bases, in that order; junction bases with no gene match: 9. The chain's CDR3 is CASPPAGQGDYEQYF. In nucleotides, the CDR3 is TGTGCCAGCCCCCCCGCGGGACAGGGGGACTACGAGCAGTACTTC.

The V and J genes are TRBV7-9 and TRBJ1-3; a possible D gene is TRBD1 (6 bases). The V and J ends lost 1 base and 0 bases respectively, with 13 bases between them. Germline CDR1 and CDR2: SEHNR and FQNEAQ (reference sequence). The CDR3 covers 17 residues. CDR3 coding DNA: TGTGCCAGCAGCTTAGAACCGGGACATAGCTCTGGAAACACCATATATTTT. As protein: CASSLEPGHSSGNTIYF.

The chain employs TRBV29-1 and TRBJ2-1; weak D call: TRBD2 (6 bases). The V end lost 2 bases, the J end lost 6 bases, and 11 bases lay between the germline ends. The CDR3 covers 13 residues. Germline lookup yields CDR1 SQVTM and CDR2 ANQGSEA. CDR3 nucleotides: TGCAGCGTTGAATGGGGGGACTTCAATGAGCAGTTCTTC. Translated: CSVEWGDFNEQFF.